This T cell receptor beta chain was identified in a study of T cells in localized non-small cell lung cancer. Findings of the study overall: Measurement of T cell clonality placed uninvolved adjacent lung highest, above the level in tumor. Higher blood T cell density went with longer overall survival. Among the top 100 tumor clones, a median about 57 appeared in adjacent lung. Tumor samples were not multi-region, leaving intratumor heterogeneity unexcluded.

Sequencing used immunoSEQ multiplex PCR; TCRdb keeps in-frame clones, though not all of them. The sample consists of 7,000 to 8,500 clones, over 50% of them appearing once. This CDR3 contains 14 residues. CDR1 and CDR2 (germline): LNHDA, SQIVND (reference sequence). Comment on this clone: What it binds is unknown. A read error may produce the germline difference seen at one junction end.

This sequence was found in a male donor older than 55 with stage I squamous cell lung carcinoma. Sequenced here: lymph node tissue, sampled before any cancer treatment. The chain has TRBV19 and TRBJ1-1, with D possibly TRBD1 on 5 matching bases. CDR3 nucleotides: TGTGTCAGTAGTTTCCGGGGGATGAACACTGAAGCTTTCTTT. This translates into CVSSFRGMNTEAFF.